Listed below are T cell receptor beta chains from one sample, sequenced in a study of blood T cell repertoires in COVID-19. This table comes from immunoSEQ multiplex PCR, and its TCRdb copy is limited to in-frame clones, with some not included. The data contain 270,000 or so clones, about four fifths of them singletons. Sequencing was performed on peripheral blood. These receptors all stem from a woman aged 55-75 years with active or convalescent COVID-19. The CDR3 runs from the conserved cysteine through the conserved F or W. Each record gives: J gene, clone size, D gene, V gene, CDR3 protein, CDR3 DNA. D genes are given only for firm matches. Part of the rows lack a size; the others show once, few, many or a class for expanded clones.

J gene: TRBJ1-4
clone size: .
D gene: .
V gene: TRBV9
CDR3 protein: CARSLGGGANEKLFF
CDR3 DNA: TGTGCCCGCAGCCTAGGGGGGGGCGCGAATGAAAAACTGTTTTTT

J gene: TRBJ1-4
clone size: .
D gene: .
V gene: TRBV5-4
CDR3 protein: CASSLGRPSGEKLFF
CDR3 DNA: TGTGCCAGCAGCTTAGGACGTCCTTCGGGGGAAAAACTGTTTTTT

J gene: TRBJ1-3
clone size: .
D gene: TRBD1
V gene: TRBV25-1
CDR3 protein: CASSWTGTGNTIYF
CDR3 DNA: TGTGCCAGCAGTTGGACAGGGACTGGAAACACCATATATTTT

J gene: TRBJ1-6
clone size: .
D gene: .
V gene: TRBV19
CDR3 protein: CASRSWQDFNSPLHF
CDR3 DNA: TGTGCCAGTAGGTCGTGGCAGGACTTCAATTCACCCCTCCACTTT

J gene: TRBJ1-2
clone size: .
D gene: TRBD1
V gene: TRBV7-9
CDR3 protein: CASSESRGPHSGYTF
CDR3 DNA: TGTGCCAGCAGCGAAAGCAGGGGGCCCCACTCTGGCTACACCTTC

J gene: TRBJ2-5
clone size: .
D gene: TRBD1
V gene: TRBV20-1
CDR3 protein: CSASQGATEETQYF
CDR3 DNA: TGCAGTGCTAGTCAGGGGGCGACCGAAGAGACCCAGTACTTC

J gene: TRBJ1-1
clone size: .
D gene: .
V gene: TRBV11-2
CDR3 protein: CASSSEGKNTEAFF
CDR3 DNA: TGTGCCAGCAGCTCCGAGGGCAAGAACACTGAAGCTTTCTTT

J gene: TRBJ1-3
clone size: .
D gene: .
V gene: TRBV18
CDR3 protein: CASSPLRSPEAAHSGNTIYF
CDR3 DNA: TGTGCCAGCTCACCACTTAGGTCGCCAGAGGCTGCCCACTCTGGAAACACCATATATTTT

J gene: TRBJ2-1
clone size: .
D gene: TRBD2
V gene: TRBV4-3
CDR3 protein: CASSESLGGSSYNEQFF
CDR3 DNA: TGCGCCAGCAGCGAAAGCCTGGGGGGGAGCTCCTACAATGAGCAGTTCTTC

J gene: TRBJ2-5
clone size: .
D gene: TRBD2
V gene: TRBV3-1/TRBV3-2
CDR3 protein: CASSPPGLAGHNRETQYF
CDR3 DNA: TGTGCCAGCAGCCCCCCGGGACTAGCGGGGCACAATAGGGAGACCCAGTACTTC

J gene: TRBJ1-6
clone size: .
D gene: TRBD1
V gene: TRBV10-1
CDR3 protein: CASSGQAGSPLHF
CDR3 DNA: TGCGCCAGCAGCGGACAGGCGGGTTCACCCCTCCACTTT

J gene: TRBJ1-6
clone size: few
D gene: .
V gene: TRBV6-5
CDR3 protein: CASSYGGNAQGPLHF
CDR3 DNA: TGTGCCAGCAGTTACGGGGGGAATGCCCAAGGCCCCCTCCACTTT

J gene: TRBJ2-7
clone size: once
D gene: .
V gene: TRBV29-1
CDR3 protein: CSVASRRGEQYF
CDR3 DNA: TGCAGCGTTGCCTCACGGAGAGGCGAGCAGTACTTC

J gene: TRBJ1-1
clone size: .
D gene: TRBD1
V gene: TRBV9
CDR3 protein: CASSADRGTEAFF
CDR3 DNA: TGTGCCAGCAGCGCGGACAGGGGGACTGAAGCTTTCTTT

J gene: TRBJ1-6
clone size: .
D gene: .
V gene: TRBV27
CDR3 protein: CASSPLNRRVSVNSPLHF
CDR3 DNA: TGTGCCAGCAGCCCCTTAAACAGGAGGGTCTCTGTGAATTCACCCCTCCACTTT

J gene: TRBJ1-5
clone size: .
D gene: .
V gene: TRBV6-9
CDR3 protein: CASSCPGENNQPQHF
CDR3 DNA: TGTGCCAGCAGTTGTCCAGGGGAAAACAATCAGCCCCAGCATTTT

J gene: TRBJ2-7
clone size: .
D gene: .
V gene: TRBV29-1
CDR3 protein: CSVVPPRDLIYEQYF
CDR3 DNA: TGCAGCGTTGTACCCCCCCGGGACTTGATATACGAGCAGTACTTC

J gene: TRBJ2-5
clone size: .
D gene: TRBD1
V gene: TRBV7-9
CDR3 protein: CASSLGQGKETQYF
CDR3 DNA: TGTGCCAGCAGCTTGGGACAGGGGAAAGAGACCCAGTACTTC

J gene: TRBJ1-1
clone size: .
D gene: .
V gene: TRBV5-1
CDR3 protein: CASNLSEDTEAFF
CDR3 DNA: TGCGCCAGTAACTTGTCGGAGGACACTGAAGCTTTCTTT

J gene: TRBJ1-1
clone size: .
D gene: .
V gene: TRBV23-1
CDR3 protein: CAGGPGAHTEPVNTEAFF
CDR3 DNA: TGCGCCGGGGGCCCAGGGGCACACACAGAACCGGTGAACACTGAAGCTTTCTTT

J gene: TRBJ1-6
clone size: .
D gene: TRBD1
V gene: TRBV5-1
CDR3 protein: CASSPGQNSYNSPLHF
CDR3 DNA: TGCGCCAGCAGCCCGGGACAGAACAGCTATAATTCACCCCTCCACTTT

J gene: TRBJ2-5
clone size: .
D gene: TRBD2
V gene: TRBV19
CDR3 protein: CASSPTSGGQETQYF
CDR3 DNA: TGTGCCAGTAGTCCGACTAGCGGGGGACAAGAGACCCAGTACTTC

J gene: TRBJ1-1
clone size: .
D gene: TRBD1
V gene: TRBV10-1
CDR3 protein: CATIDRGMVMNTEAFF
CDR3 DNA: TGCGCCACCATTGACAGGGGGATGGTGATGAACACTGAAGCTTTCTTT

J gene: TRBJ2-7
clone size: .
D gene: TRBD2
V gene: TRBV6-2/TRBV6-3
CDR3 protein: CASSYSGGPGYEQYF
CDR3 DNA: TGTGCCAGCAGTTATAGCGGGGGGCCAGGCTACGAGCAGTACTTC

J gene: TRBJ1-5
clone size: .
D gene: TRBD1
V gene: TRBV27
CDR3 protein: CASSPRQGGQPQHF
CDR3 DNA: TGTGCCAGCAGTCCTCGACAGGGAGGTCAGCCCCAGCATTTT

J gene: TRBJ2-1
clone size: .
D gene: .
V gene: TRBV9
CDR3 protein: CASSVGGQYSGFDEQFF
CDR3 DNA: TGTGCCAGCAGCGTAGGGGGGCAGTATTCCGGGTTCGATGAGCAGTTCTTC

J gene: TRBJ2-1
clone size: .
D gene: TRBD2
V gene: TRBV7-7
CDR3 protein: CASSLAGGAGEQFF
CDR3 DNA: TGTGCCAGCAGCTTAGCCGGGGGGGCCGGTGAGCAGTTCTTC

J gene: TRBJ2-7
clone size: .
D gene: .
V gene: TRBV4-3
CDR3 protein: CASSQDSADNYEQYF
CDR3 DNA: TGCGCCAGCAGCCAAGATTCAGCGGATAACTACGAGCAGTACTTC

J gene: TRBJ2-1
clone size: .
D gene: .
V gene: TRBV21-1
CDR3 protein: CASSPTEYGTGLSYNEQFF
CDR3 DNA: TGTGCCAGCAGCCCAACGGAGTATGGGACAGGGTTGTCCTACAATGAGCAGTTCTTC

J gene: TRBJ1-6
clone size: .
D gene: .
V gene: TRBV7-2
CDR3 protein: CASSGRTGSPLHF
CDR3 DNA: TGTGCCAGCAGCGGGCGGACGGGGTCACCCCTCCACTTT

J gene: TRBJ1-3
clone size: .
D gene: .
V gene: TRBV6-2/TRBV6-3
CDR3 protein: CASSHRRSSGNTIYF
CDR3 DNA: TGTGCCAGCAGTCACCGACGGAGCTCTGGAAACACCATATATTTT

J gene: TRBJ2-1
clone size: .
D gene: .
V gene: TRBV12-2
CDR3 protein: CASRFELVNNEQFF
CDR3 DNA: TGTGCAAGTCGCTTCGAACTGGTTAACAATGAGCAGTTCTTC

J gene: TRBJ2-5
clone size: once
D gene: TRBD1
V gene: TRBV7-9
CDR3 protein: CASSPDRVTVGTQYF
CDR3 DNA: TGTGCCAGCAGCCCTGACAGGGTAACAGTGGGGACCCAGTACTTC

J gene: TRBJ1-4
clone size: .
D gene: TRBD1
V gene: TRBV11-1
CDR3 protein: CASSTDRGGYGKLFF
CDR3 DNA: TGTGCCAGCAGCACCGACAGGGGAGGTTATGGAAAACTGTTTTTT